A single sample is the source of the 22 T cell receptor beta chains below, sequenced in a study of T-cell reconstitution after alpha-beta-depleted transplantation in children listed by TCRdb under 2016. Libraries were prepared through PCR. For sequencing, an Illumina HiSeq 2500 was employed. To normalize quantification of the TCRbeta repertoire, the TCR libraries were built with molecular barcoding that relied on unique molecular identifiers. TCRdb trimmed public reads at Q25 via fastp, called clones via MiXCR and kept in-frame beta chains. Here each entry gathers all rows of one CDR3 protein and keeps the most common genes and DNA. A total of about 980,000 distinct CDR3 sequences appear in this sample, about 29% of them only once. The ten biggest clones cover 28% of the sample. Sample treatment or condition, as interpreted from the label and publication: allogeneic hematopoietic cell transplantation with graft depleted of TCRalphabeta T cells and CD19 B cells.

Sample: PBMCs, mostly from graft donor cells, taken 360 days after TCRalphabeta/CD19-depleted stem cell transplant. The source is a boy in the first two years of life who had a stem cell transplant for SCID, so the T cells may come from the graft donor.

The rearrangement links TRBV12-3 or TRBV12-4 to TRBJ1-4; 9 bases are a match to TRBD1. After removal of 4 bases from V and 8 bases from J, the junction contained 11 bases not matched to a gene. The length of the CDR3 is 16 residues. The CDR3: CASSSHRTGEREKLFF. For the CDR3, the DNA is TGTGCCAGCAGTTCCCATCGGACAGGGGAGCGGGAAAAACTGTTTTTT.

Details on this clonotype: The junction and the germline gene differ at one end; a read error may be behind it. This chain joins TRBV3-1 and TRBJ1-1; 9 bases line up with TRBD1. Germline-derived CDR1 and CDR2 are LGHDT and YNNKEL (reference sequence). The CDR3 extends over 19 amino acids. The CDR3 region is CACSPRQGGWSNPNTEAFF. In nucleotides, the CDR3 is TGTGCCTGCAGCCCGAGACAGGGGGGGTGGTCTAATCCGAACACTGAAGCTTTCTTT.

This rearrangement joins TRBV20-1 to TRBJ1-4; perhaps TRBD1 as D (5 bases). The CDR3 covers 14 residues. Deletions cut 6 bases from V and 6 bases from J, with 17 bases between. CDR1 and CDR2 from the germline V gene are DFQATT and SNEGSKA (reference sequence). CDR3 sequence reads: CSAPPPGKDEKLFF. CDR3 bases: TGCAGTGCCCCTCCTCCAGGGAAGGATGAAAAACTGTTTTTT.

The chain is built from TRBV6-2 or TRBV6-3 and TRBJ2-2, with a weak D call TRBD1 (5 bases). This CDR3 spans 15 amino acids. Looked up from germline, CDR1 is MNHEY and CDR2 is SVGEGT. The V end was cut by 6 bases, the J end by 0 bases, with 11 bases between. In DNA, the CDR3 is TGTGCCAGCAGGAACAGGATTACGAACACCGGGGAGCTGTTTTTT. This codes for CASRNRITNTGELFF.

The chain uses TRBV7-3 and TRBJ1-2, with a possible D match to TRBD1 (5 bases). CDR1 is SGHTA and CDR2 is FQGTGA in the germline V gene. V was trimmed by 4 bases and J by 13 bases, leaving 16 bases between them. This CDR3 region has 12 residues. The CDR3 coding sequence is TGTGCCAGCAGCTCCTCACATGGGGACTTCACCTTC. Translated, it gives CASSSSHGDFTF. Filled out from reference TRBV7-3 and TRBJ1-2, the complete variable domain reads GAGVSQTPSNKVTEKGKYVELRCDPISGHTALYWYRQSLGQGPEFLIYFQGTGAADDSGLPNDRFFAVRPEGSVSTLKIQRTERGDSAVYLCASSSSHGDFTFGSGTRLTVV.

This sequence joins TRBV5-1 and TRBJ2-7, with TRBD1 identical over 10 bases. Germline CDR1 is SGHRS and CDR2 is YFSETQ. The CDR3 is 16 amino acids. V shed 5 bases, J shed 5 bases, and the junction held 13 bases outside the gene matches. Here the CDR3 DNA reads TGCGCCAGCAGTCGGATAGCCGGGACAGGGGATCACGAGCAGTACTTC. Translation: CASSRIAGTGDHEQYF.

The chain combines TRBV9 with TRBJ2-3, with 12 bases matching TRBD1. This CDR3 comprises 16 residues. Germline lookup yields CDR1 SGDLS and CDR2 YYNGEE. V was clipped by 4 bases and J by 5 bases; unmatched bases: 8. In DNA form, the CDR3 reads TGTGCCAGCAGCCCCTGGGACAGGGGGCGTTTAGATACGCAGTATTTT. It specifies CASSPWDRGRLDTQYF. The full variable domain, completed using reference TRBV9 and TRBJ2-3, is DSGVTQTPKHLITATGQRVTLRCSPRSGDLSVYWYQQSLDQGLQFLIQYYNGEERAKGNILERFSAQQFPDLHSELNLSSLELGDSALYFCASSPWDRGRLDTQYFGPGTRLTVL.

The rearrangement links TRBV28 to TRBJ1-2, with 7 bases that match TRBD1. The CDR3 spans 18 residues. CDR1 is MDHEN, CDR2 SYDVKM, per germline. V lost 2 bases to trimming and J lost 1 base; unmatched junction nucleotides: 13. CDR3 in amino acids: CASSLRDRIVEVNYGYTF. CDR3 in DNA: TGTGCCAGCAGTTTAAGGGACAGAATCGTCGAGGTTAACTATGGCTACACCTTC.

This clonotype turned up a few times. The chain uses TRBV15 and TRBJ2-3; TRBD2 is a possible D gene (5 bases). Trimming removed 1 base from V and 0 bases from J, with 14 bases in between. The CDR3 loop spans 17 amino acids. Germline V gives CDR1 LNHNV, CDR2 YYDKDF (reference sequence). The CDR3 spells CATSRGNEGSSTDTQYF. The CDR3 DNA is TGTGCCACCAGCAGAGGGAATGAGGGCAGCAGCACAGATACGCAGTATTTT.

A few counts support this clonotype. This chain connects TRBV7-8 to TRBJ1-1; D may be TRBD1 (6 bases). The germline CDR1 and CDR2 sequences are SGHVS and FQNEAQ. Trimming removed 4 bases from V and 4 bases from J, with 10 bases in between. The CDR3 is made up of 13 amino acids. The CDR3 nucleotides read TGTGCCAGCAGCTCCGACAGGTTCACTGAAGCTTTCTTT. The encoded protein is CASSSDRFTEAFF.

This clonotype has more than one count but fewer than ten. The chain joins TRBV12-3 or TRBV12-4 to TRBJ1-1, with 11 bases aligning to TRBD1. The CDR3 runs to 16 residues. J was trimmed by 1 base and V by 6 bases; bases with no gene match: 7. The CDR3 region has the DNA TGTGCCAGCAGCCGGGACAGGGGGAAGGGGAACACTGAAGCTTTCTTT. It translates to CASSRDRGKGNTEAFF.

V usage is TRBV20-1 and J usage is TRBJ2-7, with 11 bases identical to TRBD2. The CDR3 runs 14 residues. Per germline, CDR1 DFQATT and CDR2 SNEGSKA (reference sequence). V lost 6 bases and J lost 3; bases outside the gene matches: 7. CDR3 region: CSAQLAGAFYEQYF. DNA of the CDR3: TGCAGTGCCCAACTAGCGGGGGCGTTCTACGAGCAGTACTTC.

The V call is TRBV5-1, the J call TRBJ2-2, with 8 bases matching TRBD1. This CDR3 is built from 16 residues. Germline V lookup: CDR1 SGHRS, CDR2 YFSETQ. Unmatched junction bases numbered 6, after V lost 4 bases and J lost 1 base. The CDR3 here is CASSVLGTGNTGELFF. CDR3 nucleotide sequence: TGCGCCAGCAGCGTCCTAGGGACAGGGAACACCGGGGAGCTGTTTTTT.

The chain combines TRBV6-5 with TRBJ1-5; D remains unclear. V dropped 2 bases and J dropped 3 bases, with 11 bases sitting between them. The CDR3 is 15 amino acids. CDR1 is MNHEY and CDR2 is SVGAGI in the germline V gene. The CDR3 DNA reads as TGTGCCAGCAGTTACAATCAGATCAACAATCAGCCCCAGCATTTT. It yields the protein CASSYNQINNQPQHF.

The CDR3 here is CATSDPGQGNTGELFF. CDR3 DNA sequence: TGTGCCACCAGTGACCCGGGACAGGGAAACACCGGGGAGCTGTTTTTT. This chain uses TRBV24-1 with TRBJ2-2; 9 bases are a match to TRBD1. In germline, CDR1 is KGHDR, CDR2 SFDVKD. CDR3 length: 16 amino acids. V was pared by 4 bases and J by 2 bases, with 4 bases of the junction left unmatched.

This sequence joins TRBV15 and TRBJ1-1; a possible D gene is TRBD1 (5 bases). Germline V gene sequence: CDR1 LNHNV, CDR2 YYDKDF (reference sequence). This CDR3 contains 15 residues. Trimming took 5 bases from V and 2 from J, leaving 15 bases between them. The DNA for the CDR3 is TGTGCCACCAGCGAGGGGTGGGGGGGTAACACTGAAGCTTTCTTT. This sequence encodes CATSEGWGGNTEAFF.

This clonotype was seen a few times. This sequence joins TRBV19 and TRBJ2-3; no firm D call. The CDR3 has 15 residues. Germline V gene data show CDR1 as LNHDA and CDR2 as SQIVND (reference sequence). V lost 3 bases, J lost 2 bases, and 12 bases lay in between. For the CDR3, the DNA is TGTGCCAGTAGTATGAGCCACGGTGACACAGATACGCAGTATTTT. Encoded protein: CASSMSHGDTDTQYF.

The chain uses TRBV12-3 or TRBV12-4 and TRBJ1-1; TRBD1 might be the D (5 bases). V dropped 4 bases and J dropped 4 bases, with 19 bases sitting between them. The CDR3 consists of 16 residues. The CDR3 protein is CASSSPPGGRGTEAFF. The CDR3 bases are TGTGCCAGCAGTTCCCCCCCGGGGGGTAGAGGCACTGAAGCTTTCTTT.

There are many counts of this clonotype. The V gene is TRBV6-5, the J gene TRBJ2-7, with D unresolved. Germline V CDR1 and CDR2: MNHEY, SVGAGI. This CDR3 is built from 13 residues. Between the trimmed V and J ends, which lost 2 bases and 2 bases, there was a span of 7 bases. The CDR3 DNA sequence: TGTGCCAGCAGTTACGGGGTTACCTACGAGCAGTACTTC. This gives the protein CASSYGVTYEQYF.

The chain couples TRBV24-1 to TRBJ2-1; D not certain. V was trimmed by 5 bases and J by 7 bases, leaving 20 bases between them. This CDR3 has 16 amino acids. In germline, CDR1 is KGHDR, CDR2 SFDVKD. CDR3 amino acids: CATSALQKGTWNEQFF. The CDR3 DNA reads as TGTGCCACCAGTGCGCTACAGAAGGGCACTTGGAATGAGCAGTTCTTC.

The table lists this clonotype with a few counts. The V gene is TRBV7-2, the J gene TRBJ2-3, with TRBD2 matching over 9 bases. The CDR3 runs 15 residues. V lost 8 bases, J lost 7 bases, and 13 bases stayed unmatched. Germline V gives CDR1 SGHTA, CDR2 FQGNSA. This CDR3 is CASLPWGGGAYTQYF. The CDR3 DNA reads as TGTGCCAGCTTGCCATGGGGCGGGGGGGCATATACGCAGTATTTT.

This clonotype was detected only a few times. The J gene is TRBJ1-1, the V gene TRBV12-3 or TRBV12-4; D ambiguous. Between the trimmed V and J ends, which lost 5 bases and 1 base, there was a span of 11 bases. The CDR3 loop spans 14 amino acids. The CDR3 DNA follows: TGTGCCAGCAGTCCGCCGGCTCAGAACACTGAAGCTTTCTTT. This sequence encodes CASSPPAQNTEAFF.